A selection of T cell receptor beta chains follows, all from one sample in a study of blood T cell repertoires in COVID-19. Produced via immunoSEQ multiplex PCR; TCRdb's table is partial and in-frame only. The sample includes approximately 28,000 clones, 92% of them seen just once. The sample taken for sequencing was peripheral blood. The receptor source for this set is a human donor in a cohort sampled during active COVID-19. CDR3s include the opening cysteine and the closing phenylalanine or tryptophan. The order of the fields is clone size, V gene, D gene, J gene, CDR3 DNA, CDR3 protein. The D gene is left open where the match is weak. Size is omitted from some rows. Given values are once, few, many or a class for expanded clones.

NA,TRBV11-2,TRBD1,TRBJ2-1,TGTGCCAGCAGCTGGGACAGGGATTTTGAGCAGTTCTTC,CASSWDRDFEQFF
NA,TRBV29-1,NA,TRBJ2-2,TGCAGCGCCCGGGAACAGATCGGGGAGCTGTTTTTT,CSAREQIGELFF
NA,TRBV5-1,TRBD2,TRBJ2-3,TGCGCCAGCAGCTTGGTGACACGCGGGGGTACAGATACGCAGTATTTT,CASSLVTRGGTDTQYF
once,TRBV4-1,NA,TRBJ2-1,TGCGCCAGCAGCCCCCGGACAGCCTCGGCGAATGAGCAGTTCTTC,CASSPRTASANEQFF
NA,TRBV4-2,TRBD2,TRBJ2-6,TGTGCCAGCAGCCAAGCTGGACTAGCGGGGAAAGGGGCCAACGTCCTGACTTTC,CASSQAGLAGKGANVLTF
NA,TRBV19,NA,TRBJ1-6,TGTGCCAGTACCTTGAGAGGGAACAATTCACCCCTCCACTTT,CASTLRGNNSPLHF
NA,TRBV5-1,NA,TRBJ2-7,TGCGCCAGCAGCTTGTATGTGGTTAGTTACGAGCAGTACTTC,CASSLYVVSYEQYF
NA,TRBV5-1,TRBD1,TRBJ2-1,TGCGCCAGCAGCTTGGCCAGGGGGTGGTACAATGAGCAGTTCTTC,CASSLARGWYNEQFF
NA,TRBV19,NA,TRBJ1-6,TGTGCCAGTAGTATATTTACAGCCAATTCACCCCTCCACTTT,CASSIFTANSPLHF
few,TRBV5-1,NA,TRBJ1-2,TGCGCCAGCAGTTTGGACAGCAACTATGGCTACACCTTC,CASSLDSNYGYTF
NA,TRBV6-2/TRBV6-3,TRBD1,TRBJ2-5,TGTGCCAGCAGCCGACGACACACAGGGGGCGGAGAGACCCAGTACTTC,CASSRRHTGGGETQYF
NA,TRBV6-1,TRBD1,TRBJ2-3,TGTGCCAGCAGTGAAGCGATCGGACAGGGGGCAGATACGCAGTATTTT,CASSEAIGQGADTQYF
NA,TRBV21-1,NA,TRBJ2-3,TGTGCCAGCCCCAGGCCGGGACAGACTAGCACAGATACGCAGTATTTT,CASPRPGQTSTDTQYF
NA,TRBV27,NA,TRBJ1-1,TGTGCCAGCAGTCCCGGGTGGCTTTACACTGAAGCTTTCTTT,CASSPGWLYTEAFF
NA,TRBV5-4,NA,TRBJ1-4,TGTGCCAGCAGCGACGGTCAATGGGGGCGTGAAAAACTGTTTTTT,CASSDGQWGREKLFF
NA,TRBV11-2,TRBD1,TRBJ2-6,TGTGCCAGCAGCTCCCCGGGACAGCCTCCCGTCCTGACTTTC,CASSSPGQPPVLTF
NA,TRBV19,NA,TRBJ2-7,TGTGCCAGTAGTATCTCTAGGACAGCCGCGCTCCCCTCCTACGAGCAGTACTTC,CASSISRTAALPSYEQYF
NA,TRBV4-2,NA,TRBJ1-1,TGTGCCAGCAGCCAATCTACCTCAGGGGCGGGTGGAACTGAAGCTTTCTTT,CASSQSTSGAGGTEAFF
NA,TRBV19,TRBD1,TRBJ2-2,TGTGCCAGTAGTGAACAGGGGATCGTTACCGGGGAGCTGTTTTTT,CASSEQGIVTGELFF
NA,TRBV6-5,NA,TRBJ1-4,TGTGCCAGCAGCCGGGGGCGGGGGCGCCGTGAAAAACTGTTTTTT,CASSRGRGRREKLFF
NA,TRBV18,TRBD2,TRBJ2-1,TGTGCCAGCTGGTCGGCTAGCGGGGGAGATGAGCAGTTCTTC,CASWSASGGDEQFF
NA,TRBV4-2,NA,TRBJ2-5,TGTGCCAGCAGCAACGGGATCCAAGAGACCCAGTACTTC,CASSNGIQETQYF
NA,TRBV5-8,NA,TRBJ1-4,TGTGCCAGCAGCTTGACCCCTACAACTAATGAAAAACTGTTTTTT,CASSLTPTTNEKLFF
once,TRBV6-5,NA,TRBJ1-2,TGTGCCAGCAGTTACTCTACGACAGTCTATGGCTACACCTTC,CASSYSTTVYGYTF
NA,TRBV11-3,NA,TRBJ1-1,TGTGCCAGCAGCTTAGAGGCGAACACTGAAGCTTTCTTT,CASSLEANTEAFF
NA,TRBV7-9,TRBD2,TRBJ2-5,TGTGCCAGCAGTGATGGCGGGGGTGCGCGCCAAGAGACCCAGTACTTC,CASSDGGGARQETQYF
NA,TRBV18,TRBD1,TRBJ2-7,TGTGCCAGCTCACCAAGGACAGGGGATCACGAGCAGTACTTC,CASSPRTGDHEQYF
NA,TRBV7-6,NA,TRBJ2-1,TGTGCCAGCAGCTTAGCCGGGGGGCGCAGCAATGAGCAGTTCTTC,CASSLAGGRSNEQFF
NA,TRBV5-1,TRBD1,TRBJ1-1,TGCGCCAGCACCCGGGACAGGGGTAACACTGAAGCTTTCTTT,CASTRDRGNTEAFF
once,TRBV5-4,TRBD1,TRBJ2-7,TGTGCCAGTCGGGACAGGGGGCTTAAGGAGCAGTACTTC,CASRDRGLKEQYF
NA,TRBV18,TRBD2,TRBJ2-1,TGTGCCAGCTCACCACGTTCGGGGGGACGGGAAAGCCCCACCTCCTACAATGAGCAGTTCTTC,CASSPRSGGRESPTSYNEQFF
NA,TRBV6-5,NA,TRBJ1-1,TGTGCCAGCATAAAAGACAGGGAAGCTTTCTTT,CASIKDREAFF
NA,TRBV11-2,TRBD1,TRBJ1-2,TGTGCCAGCAGCTTGGACAGGGTAACCATCGGGTTAAACTATGGCTACACCTTC,CASSLDRVTIGLNYGYTF
NA,TRBV5-6,TRBD2,TRBJ2-7,TGTGCCAGCAGCTTGCTGGCCGGGGGACTAGCCTACGAGCAGTACTTC,CASSLLAGGLAYEQYF
NA,TRBV3-1/TRBV3-2,TRBD2,TRBJ2-2,TGTGCCAGCAGCCAAGGGGCGGGGGGTACTGGGGAGCTGTTTTTT,CASSQGAGGTGELFF
NA,TRBV6-5,TRBD1,TRBJ2-5,TGTGCCAGCAGTCCGGACAGGATCCAAGAGACCCAGTACTTC,CASSPDRIQETQYF
NA,TRBV7-6,NA,TRBJ2-1,TGTGCCAGCAGCTCCCGGTACAATGAGCAGTTCTTC,CASSSRYNEQFF
NA,TRBV28,NA,TRBJ1-5,TGTGCCAGCAGTCCTCCGGGACCGCGGGGGCAGCCCCAGCATTTT,CASSPPGPRGQPQHF
NA,TRBV6-5,NA,TRBJ2-5,TGTGCCAGCCTCAGTCCGGGAGAGACCCAGTACTTC,CASLSPGETQYF
NA,TRBV7-9,NA,TRBJ2-5,TGTGCCAGCAGCTCTAGCACAGGGTCGGGGACCCAGTACTTC,CASSSSTGSGTQYF
NA,TRBV5-6,NA,TRBJ1-3,TGTGCCAGCAGCTCTTGGGGAGCGAGACTGGTAAACACCATATATTTT,CASSSWGARLVNTIYF
NA,TRBV14,NA,TRBJ1-3,TGTGCCAGCAGCCAAGCACGGACAGCTGGAAACACCATATATTTT,CASSQARTAGNTIYF
NA,TRBV19,TRBD2,TRBJ2-1,TGTGCCAGTAAGTTAGTCGGGGGGAACTACAATGAGCAGTTCTTC,CASKLVGGNYNEQFF
once,TRBV10-2,NA,TRBJ1-5,TGCGCCAGCAGTGAGTCGGACACTCTGGGTCAGCCCCAGCATTTT,CASSESDTLGQPQHF
NA,TRBV19,TRBD1,TRBJ1-1,TGTGCCAGTAGCTTAGGGACAGGTGAAGCTTTCTTT,CASSLGTGEAFF
once,TRBV6-6,NA,TRBJ2-5,TGTGCCAGCAAAGAGGGGGGGTCGGAGACCCAGTACTTC,CASKEGGSETQYF
NA,TRBV7-9,NA,TRBJ2-1,TGTGCCAGCAGCTCTATCTCGCGAGCGTTCGGCTACAATGAGCAGTTCTTC,CASSSISRAFGYNEQFF
NA,TRBV5-4,TRBD2,TRBJ2-1,TGTGCCAGCAGACGCGGGACTAGCGCTGACAATGAGCAGTTCTTC,CASRRGTSADNEQFF
NA,TRBV19,TRBD2,TRBJ2-1,TGTGCCAGTAGACCGACTAGCGGGGCCTTCAGCTCCTACAATGAGCAGTTCTTC,CASRPTSGAFSSYNEQFF
NA,TRBV18,NA,TRBJ2-2,TGTGCCAGCTCACCCTTAAACACCGGGGAGCTGTTTTTT,CASSPLNTGELFF
NA,TRBV12-3/TRBV12-4,NA,TRBJ2-7,TGTGCCAGCAGTTTAAGAGTCTACGAGCAGTACTTC,CASSLRVYEQYF
NA,TRBV4-2,TRBD1,TRBJ2-4,TGTGCCAGCAGCCGACAGGGGGCCAAAAACATTCAGTACTTC,CASSRQGAKNIQYF
once,TRBV9,NA,TRBJ1-4,TGTGCCAGCTCCCAGGACACCGGGCCCGCATCAAAACTGTTTTTT,CASSQDTGPASKLFF